This T cell receptor beta chain was identified during a study of T cell repertoires in cytomegalovirus infection. In the study overall: It was the public TCR beta signatures that indicated both CMV infection and matching HLA type.

This clonotype has at least ten counts. The antigen remains unidentified. TCRdb re-called the reads with MiXCR, one entry per CDR3 protein. The data show 450,000 to 550,000 distinct CDR3 sequences, with about 15% seen just once and roughly a quarter held by the top ten. Study-wide results and caveats: There were carriers of CMV plus the relevant HLA, and cumulative public TCR beta family frequency identified them.

This receptor was obtained from a human donor in good health (CMV status not recorded). Some clones in this sample may be carry-over from other donors' samples. Source material: CD8+ T cells from PBMCs.

Here the CDR3 DNA reads TGTGCTAGTGGTTTGGACACTTGGAATCAGCCCCAGCATTTT. Protein: CASGLDTWNQPQHF. The chain recombines TRBV12-5 with TRBJ1-5; no definite D call. V shed 1 base and J shed 4 bases, with 8 bases lying between them. Germline lookup yields CDR1 LGHNT and CDR2 FRNRAP. The CDR3 is 14 amino acids.